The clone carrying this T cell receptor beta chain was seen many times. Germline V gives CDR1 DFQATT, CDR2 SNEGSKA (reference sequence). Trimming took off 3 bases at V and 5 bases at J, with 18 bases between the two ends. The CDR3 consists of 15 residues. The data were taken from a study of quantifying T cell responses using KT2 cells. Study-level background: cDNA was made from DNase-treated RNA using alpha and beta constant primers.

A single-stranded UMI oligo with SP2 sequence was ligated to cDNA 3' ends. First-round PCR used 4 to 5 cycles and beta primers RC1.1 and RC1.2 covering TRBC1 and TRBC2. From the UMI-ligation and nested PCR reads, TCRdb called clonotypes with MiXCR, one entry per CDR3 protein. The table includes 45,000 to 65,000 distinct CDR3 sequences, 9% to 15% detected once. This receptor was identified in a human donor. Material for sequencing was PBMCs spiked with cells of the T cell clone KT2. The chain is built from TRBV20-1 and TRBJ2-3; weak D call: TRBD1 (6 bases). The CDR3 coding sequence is TGCAGTGCTAGGACAGGCTTGTCGCCCGTAGATACGCAGTATTTT. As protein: CSARTGLSPVDTQYF.